These 23 T cell receptor beta chains were sequenced from one sample in a study of blood T cell repertoires in COVID-19. Data came from immunoSEQ multiplex PCR; TCRdb stores just in-frame clones and leaves some out. In the table there are under 250,000 clones, roughly 77% of which are singletons. Sequencing was done on a sample of peripheral blood. Every receptor here comes from a woman aged 40 to 49 with COVID-19, enrolled during active disease.

The chain links TRBV2 to TRBJ2-1; possibly TRBD2 for D (6 bases). The CDR3 is 11 residues long. Trimming removed 6 bases at V and 8 bases at J, with 8 bases between. The germline V gene encodes CDR1 SNHLY and CDR2 FYNNEI. Here the CDR3 reads CASRAGHEQFF. The CDR3 region has the DNA TGTGCCAGCAGGGCGGGGCATGAGCAGTTCTTC.

This sequence joins TRBV27 and TRBJ1-2, with D uncertain. This CDR3 has 13 amino acids. The germline V and J ends were trimmed by 5 bases and 6 bases, with 13 bases remaining between them. Germline V gives CDR1 MNHEY, CDR2 SMNVEV (reference sequence). Here the CDR3 reads CASSPSGHHGYTF. The CDR3 coding sequence is TGTGCCAGCAGTCCGAGCGGGCATCATGGCTACACCTTC.

The sample holds one count of this clone. The chain links TRBV5-4 to TRBJ2-5, with D possibly matching TRBD2 (5 bases). This CDR3 contains 12 residues. Germline V gene lookup returns CDR1 SGHNT and CDR2 YYREEE (reference sequence). Trimming stripped 3 bases from V and 3 bases from J, with 6 bases between. CDR3 in DNA: TGTGCCAGCAGCTACGGGAAAGAGACCCAGTACTTC. As protein: CASSYGKETQYF.

V is TRBV3-1 (or the pseudogene TRBV3-2) and J is TRBJ2-7; no definite D call. The CDR3 contains 14 residues. Germline V gene lookup returns CDR1 LGHDT and CDR2 YNNKEL (reference sequence). Trimming took 4 bases from V and 2 from J, leaving 12 bases between them. The CDR3 nucleotides read TGTGCCAGCAGCCCCCCTTCGAGGACCTACGAGCAGTACTTC. Amino acid sequence: CASSPPSRTYEQYF.

The chain employs TRBV2 and TRBJ1-2, with 7 bases identical to TRBD1. Trimming removed 4 bases from V and 4 bases from J; junction bases left unmatched: 6. CDR3 length: 14 amino acids. Germline V gene data show CDR1 as SNHLY and CDR2 as FYNNEI. CDR3 protein: CASSGAGGTYGYTF. CDR3 sequence (DNA): TGTGCCAGCAGTGGGGCAGGGGGGACCTATGGCTACACCTTC. The variable domain in full, with the rest retrieved from reference TRBV2 and TRBJ1-2, is EPEVTQTPSHQVTQMGQEVILRCVPISNHLYFYWYRQILGQKVEFLVSFYNNEISEKSEIFDDQFSVERPDGSNFTLKIRSTKLEDSAMYFCASSGAGGTYGYTFGSGTRLTVV.

This rearrangement joins TRBV18 to TRBJ1-2, with a tentative D call TRBD1 (6 bases). Germline CDR1 KGHSH, CDR2 LQKENI. V was cut by 4 bases and J by 0 bases, with 15 bases left in between. CDR3 length equals 16 residues. The CDR3 region is CASSLLTGRANYGYTF. The CDR3 nucleotides are TGTGCCAGCTCACTGCTTACAGGGCGAGCTAACTATGGCTACACCTTC.

This clone was detected only a few times. The chain carries TRBV19 and TRBJ1-1; 7 bases map to TRBD1. CDR1 and CDR2 (germline): LNHDA, SQIVND (reference sequence). J was trimmed by 6 bases and V by 1 base; bases with no gene match: 8. This CDR3 contains 15 residues. The CDR3 DNA follows: TGTGCCAGTAGTATAGGTCCAGGGGGTCCGCCTGAAGCTTTCTTT. Protein sequence: CASSIGPGGPPEAFF.

The chain has TRBV3-1 (or the pseudogene TRBV3-2) and TRBJ2-1; 9 bases line up with TRBD1. CDR1 is LGHDT, CDR2 YNNKEL, per germline (reference sequence). CDR3 length: 17 amino acids. The trim removed 0 bases at V and 2 bases at J, leaving 5 bases unmatched. The CDR3 DNA follows: TGTGCCAGCAGCCAAGAGAAACAGGGGGCCCCCTACAATGAGCAGTTCTTC. Protein product: CASSQEKQGAPYNEQFF.

The chain joins TRBV18 to TRBJ1-2, with 9 bases that match TRBD1. CDR1 is KGHSH, CDR2 LQKENI, per germline. This CDR3 is built from 15 residues. After removal of 4 bases from V and 4 bases from J, the junction contained 7 bases not matched to a gene. The DNA of the CDR3 is TGTGCCAGCTCACTGGGACAGGGCAGTATCTATGGCTACACCTTC. Translated: CASSLGQGSIYGYTF.

V and J are TRBV7-2 and TRBJ2-3; 10 nucleotides align to TRBD2. J was trimmed by 4 bases and V by 5 bases; bases with no gene match: 12. In germline, CDR1 is SGHTA, CDR2 FQGNSA. The CDR3 has 17 residues. The CDR3 region has the DNA TGTGCCAGCAGCGGTAGCGGGGGGCCGTATTTAGCAGATACGCAGTATTTT. Amino acid sequence: CASSGSGGPYLADTQYF.

V and J are TRBV7-8 and TRBJ1-2; D is ambiguous. The CDR3 has 13 amino acids. V was clipped by 3 bases and J by 4 bases, with 9 bases between them. From germline, CDR1 is SGHVS and CDR2 FQNEAQ. The CDR3 protein is CASSFAVGYGYTF. The CDR3 DNA reads TGTGCCAGCAGCTTTGCGGTAGGCTATGGCTACACCTTC.

The V and J genes are TRBV6-2 or TRBV6-3 and TRBJ1-5; TRBD1 aligns across 8 bases. Per germline, CDR1 MNHEY and CDR2 SVGEGT. The CDR3 is 16 amino acids. V shed 5 bases, J shed 4 bases, and the junction held 10 bases outside the gene matches. CDR3 in DNA: TGTGCCAGCAGTACGTATCCGGGACAGGAGAATCAGCCCCAGCATTTT. This gives the protein CASSTYPGQENQPQHF.

This chain connects TRBV5-6 to TRBJ2-5; 8 bases match TRBD1. V shed 4 bases and J 1 base; nucleotides not matched to a gene: 6. Germline CDR1 reads SGHDT; CDR2 reads YYEEEE. This CDR3 contains 15 residues. The CDR3 region is CASSADRGGQETQYF. In nucleotides, the CDR3 is TGTGCCAGCAGCGCCGACAGGGGAGGCCAAGAGACCCAGTACTTC.

This chain uses TRBV7-2 with TRBJ2-5; TRBD1 is a possible D gene (5 bases). V was cut by 2 bases and J by 5 bases, with 12 bases left in between. Germline assignment: CDR1 SGHTA and CDR2 FQGNSA. The CDR3 runs 14 residues. The CDR3 sequence is CASSLMQGSETQYF. CDR3 DNA: TGTGCCAGCAGCTTAATGCAGGGCTCGGAGACCCAGTACTTC. The variable domain in full, with the rest retrieved from reference TRBV7-2 and TRBJ2-5, is GAGVSQSPSNKVTEKGKDVELRCDPISGHTALYWYRQSLGQGLEFLIYFQGNSAPDKSGLPSDRFSAERTGGSVSTLTIQRTQQEDSAVYLCASSLMQGSETQYFGPGTRLLVL.

The V gene is TRBV5-1, the J gene TRBJ1-6, with D perhaps TRBD1 (5 bases). CDR1 is SGHRS and CDR2 is YFSETQ in the germline V gene. CDR3 length: 15 amino acids. V was shortened by 4 bases and J by 5 bases, with 13 bases between the two germline ends. This chain's CDR3 is CASSPLAGDNSPLHF. The DNA of the CDR3 is TGCGCCAGCAGCCCGCTGGCGGGGGATAATTCACCCCTCCACTTT.

The chain couples TRBV7-9 to TRBJ2-1; D might be TRBD1 (6 bases). V shed 3 bases and J shed 3 bases, with 15 bases lying between them. Germline CDR1 and CDR2: SEHNR and FQNEAQ (reference sequence). The CDR3 extends over 16 amino acids. The CDR3 DNA is TGTGCCAGCAGCTTCCAGGGGACCCCGATCTACAATGAGCAGTTCTTC. Its translation is CASSFQGTPIYNEQFF.

This chain uses TRBV19 with TRBJ2-5; 9 bases align to TRBD1. The CDR3 extends over 17 amino acids. J gave up 2 bases and V 4 bases, and 11 bases lay outside the gene matches. CDR1 and CDR2 from the germline V gene are LNHDA and SQIVND (reference sequence). This CDR3 reads CASSTRQGVRSQETQYF. The CDR3 DNA is TGTGCCAGTAGTACCCGACAGGGGGTAAGGTCACAAGAGACCCAGTACTTC.

CDR3 residues: CASSERQGPSGNTIYF. Written as DNA, the CDR3 is TGTGCCAGCAGCGAGCGACAGGGCCCCTCTGGAAACACCATATATTTT. This sequence joins TRBV9 and TRBJ1-3, with 7 bases identical to TRBD1. Per germline, CDR1 SGDLS and CDR2 YYNGEE. V gave up 3 bases and J gave up 0 bases; unmatched junction bases: 6. CDR3 length: 16 residues.

The chain employs TRBV15 and TRBJ2-5; TRBD1 matches 7 bases. CDR1 and CDR2 (germline): LNHNV, YYDKDF (reference sequence). After removal of 3 bases from V and 2 bases from J, the junction contained 9 bases not matched to a gene. The CDR3 loop spans 16 amino acids. The CDR3 DNA sequence: TGTGCCACCAGCAGTAGACAGGGTTCCCTACAAGAGACCCAGTACTTC. Translated, it gives CATSSRQGSLQETQYF.

J is TRBJ1-5 and V is TRBV28; possible D gene TRBD1, 5 bases. V was cut by 3 bases and J by 10 bases, with 19 bases left in between. The CDR3 sequence is 15 residues long. Germline assignment: CDR1 MDHEN and CDR2 SYDVKM. The CDR3 loop reads CASSLPNQGHEPQHF. In DNA, the CDR3 is TGTGCCAGCAGTTTGCCGAATCAGGGTCACGAACCCCAGCATTTT. The whole variable domain, filled in from reference TRBV28 and TRBJ1-5, reads DVKVTQSSRYLVKRTGEKVFLECVQDMDHENMFWYRQDPGLGLRLIYFSYDVKMKEKGDIPEGYSVSREKKERFSLILESASTNQTSMYLCASSLPNQGHEPQHFGDGTRLSIL.

This chain joins TRBV2 and TRBJ2-2; weak D call: TRBD2 (6 bases). Trimming removed 6 bases at V and 3 bases at J, with 17 bases between. This CDR3 contains 16 residues. Germline CDR1 SNHLY, CDR2 FYNNEI. CDR3 nucleotide sequence: TGTGCCAGCAGCGTCCGGGACGGGGGAGACACCGGGGAGCTGTTTTTT. Its protein is CASSVRDGGDTGELFF.

The chain uses TRBV5-8 and TRBJ2-3; weak D call: TRBD2 (6 bases). This CDR3 region has 16 residues. The V end was cut by 4 bases, the J end by 1 base, with 16 bases between. Germline lookup yields CDR1 SGHTS and CDR2 YDEGEE. CDR3 protein: CASSPGAGFGTDTQYF. CDR3 nucleotide sequence: TGTGCCAGCAGCCCCGGGGCGGGGTTCGGCACAGATACGCAGTATTTT.

This clone is a singleton in its sample. V and J are TRBV6-5 and TRBJ2-4, with D perhaps matching TRBD1 (6 bases). The germline V gene encodes CDR1 MNHEY and CDR2 SVGAGI. Deletions cut 8 bases from V and 3 bases from J, with 11 bases between. This CDR3 comprises 13 residues. Here the CDR3 DNA reads TGTGCCAGCCGGCACAGGGACAAAAACATTCAGTACTTC. This sequence encodes CASRHRDKNIQYF.